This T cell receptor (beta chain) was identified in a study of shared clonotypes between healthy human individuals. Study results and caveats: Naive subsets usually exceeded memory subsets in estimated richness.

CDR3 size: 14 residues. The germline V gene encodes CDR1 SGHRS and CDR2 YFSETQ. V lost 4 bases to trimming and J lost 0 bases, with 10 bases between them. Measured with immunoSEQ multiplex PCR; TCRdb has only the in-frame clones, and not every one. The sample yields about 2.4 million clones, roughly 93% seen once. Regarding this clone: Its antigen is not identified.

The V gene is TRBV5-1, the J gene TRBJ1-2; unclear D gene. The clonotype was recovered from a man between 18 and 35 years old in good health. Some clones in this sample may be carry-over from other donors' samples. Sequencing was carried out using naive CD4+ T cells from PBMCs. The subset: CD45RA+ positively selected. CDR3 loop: CASSADISNYGYTF. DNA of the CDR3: TGCGCCAGCAGCGCCGACATTTCTAACTATGGCTACACCTTC.